This T cell receptor (beta chain) was identified during a study of CD8 T cells in ankylosing spondylitis (TCRdb year 2017). With respect to the entire study: T cell receptor beta repertoires were profiled in healthy donors and ankylosing spondylitis patients so that disease-linked TCR variants could be found. The full study cohort was made up of 20 to 25 ankylosing spondylitis patients and 95 to 130 healthy donors. Peripheral blood samples were taken, and synovial fluid was additionally collected from ankylosing spondylitis patients.

Overall study outcomes, separate from this receptor: The disease-linked clones had a CD8+ phenotype and were found at relatively low frequencies in peripheral blood. Some TCR beta motif variants had previously been reported in synovial fluid and blood of reactive arthritis patients, which suggested common disease-initiation mechanisms. A TCR beta motif of roughly 8 highly homologous amino acid variants appeared characteristic of blood from ankylosing spondylitis patients. According to the report, matched synovial fluid samples from ankylosing spondylitis patients were significantly enriched for the disease-linked clones.

This clonotype was detected ten times or more. There is no known antigen for this receptor. Base-call qualities are not available, and no considerably larger clone is one nucleotide away. Sequencing instrument: Illumina HiSeq 2500. Quantitative 5'-RACE with molecular barcodes was the method used to prepare the TCR beta libraries. The source study handled its data this way. A new computational method, built on a probabilistic model of VDJ rearrangement, was used to identify disease-linked TCR variants. TCRdb's own reprocessing of the public reads used fastp at Q25 and MiXCR and kept productive beta chains. Records with the same CDR3 protein are collapsed into one entry carrying the most frequent genes and DNA. The V and J calls and clone size are TCRdb's, not the authors'. Across this sample there are about 140,000 distinct CDR3 sequences, with roughly 10% seen only once. Roughly 4.3% of the sample comes from the top ten.

CDR1 and CDR2, per the germline V gene, are KGHDR and SFDVKD. The CDR3 holds 15 amino acids from the cysteine to the phenylalanine. The entry retains the CDR3 DNA only, 45 bases that are in frame from base 1. Trimming removed 9 bases from V and 8 bases from J, leaving 21 bases between the germline ends. The sequencing sample was made of blood, either unsorted or a sorted T cell fraction (not recorded which). This sequence was found in a female donor with ankylosing spondylitis or in good health (not recorded which). Recombination linked TRBV24-1 to TRBJ1-4; the D gene remains uncertain. The CDR3 loop reads CATPTPGRVAEKLFF. In nucleotides, the sequence is TGTGCCACCCCCACCCCGGGAAGGGTGGCGGAAAAACTGTTTTTT.